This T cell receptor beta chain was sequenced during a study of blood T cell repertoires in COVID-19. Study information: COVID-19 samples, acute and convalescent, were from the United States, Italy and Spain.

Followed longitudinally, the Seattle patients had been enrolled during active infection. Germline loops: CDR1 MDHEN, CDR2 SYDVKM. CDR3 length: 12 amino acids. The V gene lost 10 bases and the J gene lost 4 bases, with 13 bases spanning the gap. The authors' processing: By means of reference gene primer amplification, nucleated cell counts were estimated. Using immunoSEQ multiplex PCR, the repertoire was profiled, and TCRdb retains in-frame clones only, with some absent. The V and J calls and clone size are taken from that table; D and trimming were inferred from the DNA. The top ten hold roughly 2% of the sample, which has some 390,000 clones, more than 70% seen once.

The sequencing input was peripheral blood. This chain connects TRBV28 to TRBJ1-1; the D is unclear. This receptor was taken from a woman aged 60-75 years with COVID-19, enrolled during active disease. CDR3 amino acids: CAIAGRATEAFF. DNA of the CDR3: TGTGCCATCGCGGGGAGGGCCACTGAAGCTTTCTTT.